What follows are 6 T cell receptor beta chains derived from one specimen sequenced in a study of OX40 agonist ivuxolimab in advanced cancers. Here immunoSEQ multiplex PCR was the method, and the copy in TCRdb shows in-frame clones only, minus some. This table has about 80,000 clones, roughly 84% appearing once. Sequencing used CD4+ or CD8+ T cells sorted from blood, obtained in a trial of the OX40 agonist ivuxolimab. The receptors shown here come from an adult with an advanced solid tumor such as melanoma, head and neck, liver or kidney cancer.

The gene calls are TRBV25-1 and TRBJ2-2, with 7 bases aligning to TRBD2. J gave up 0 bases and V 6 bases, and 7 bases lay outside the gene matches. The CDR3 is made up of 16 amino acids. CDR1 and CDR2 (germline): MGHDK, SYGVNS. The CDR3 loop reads CASSYGTTANTGELFF. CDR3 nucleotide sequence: TGTGCCAGCAGCTATGGGACTACCGCGAACACCGGGGAGCTGTTTTTT.

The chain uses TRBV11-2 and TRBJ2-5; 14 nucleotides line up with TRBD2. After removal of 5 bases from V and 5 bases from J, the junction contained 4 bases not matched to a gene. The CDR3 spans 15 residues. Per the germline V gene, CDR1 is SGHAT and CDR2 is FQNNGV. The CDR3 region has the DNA TGTGCCAGCAGCACCCGACTAGCGGGGGGGGAGACCCAGTACTTC. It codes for CASSTRLAGGETQYF.

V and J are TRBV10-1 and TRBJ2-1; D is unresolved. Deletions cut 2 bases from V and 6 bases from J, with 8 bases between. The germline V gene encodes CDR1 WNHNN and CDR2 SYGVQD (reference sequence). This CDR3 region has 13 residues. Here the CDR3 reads CASSEDVVNEQFF. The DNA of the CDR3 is TGCGCCAGCAGTGAGGATGTCGTCAATGAGCAGTTCTTC.

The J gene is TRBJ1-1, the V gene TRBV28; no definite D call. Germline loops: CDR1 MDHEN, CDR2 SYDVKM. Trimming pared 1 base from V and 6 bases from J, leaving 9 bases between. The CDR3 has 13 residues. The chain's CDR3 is CASSLLSRAEAFF. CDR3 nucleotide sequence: TGTGCCAGCAGTTTATTGTCGCGGGCTGAAGCTTTCTTT.

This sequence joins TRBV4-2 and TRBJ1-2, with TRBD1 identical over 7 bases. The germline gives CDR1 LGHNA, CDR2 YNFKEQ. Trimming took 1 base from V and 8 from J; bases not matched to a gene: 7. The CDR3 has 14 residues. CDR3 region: CASSQGDRAEGYTF. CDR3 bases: TGTGCCAGCAGCCAAGGTGACAGGGCGGAGGGCTACACCTTC.

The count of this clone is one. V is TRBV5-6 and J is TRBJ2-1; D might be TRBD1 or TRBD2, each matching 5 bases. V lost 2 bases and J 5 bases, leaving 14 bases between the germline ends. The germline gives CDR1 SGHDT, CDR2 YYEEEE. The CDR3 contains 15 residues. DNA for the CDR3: TGTGCCAGCAGCTTACAGTCTCGGGGCAACAATGAGCAGTTCTTC. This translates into CASSLQSRGNNEQFF. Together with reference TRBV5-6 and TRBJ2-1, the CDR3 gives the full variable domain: DAGVTQSPTHLIKTRGQQVTLRCSPKSGHDTVSWYQQALGQGPQFIFQYYEEEERQRGNFPDRFSGHQFPNYSSELNVNALLLGDSALYLCASSLQSRGNNEQFFGPGTRLTVL.